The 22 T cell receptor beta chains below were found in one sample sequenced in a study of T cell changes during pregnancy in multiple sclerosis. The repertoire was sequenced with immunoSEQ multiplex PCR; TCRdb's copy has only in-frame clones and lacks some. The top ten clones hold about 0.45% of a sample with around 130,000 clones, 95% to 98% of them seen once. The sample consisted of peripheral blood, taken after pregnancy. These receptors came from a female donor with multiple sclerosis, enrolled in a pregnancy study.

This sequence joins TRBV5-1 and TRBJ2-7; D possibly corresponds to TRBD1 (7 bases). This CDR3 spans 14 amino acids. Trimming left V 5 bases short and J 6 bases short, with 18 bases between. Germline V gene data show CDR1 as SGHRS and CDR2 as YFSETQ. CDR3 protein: CASSSAGQPAEQYF. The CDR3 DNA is TGCGCCAGCAGTTCCGCGGGACAGCCCGCCGAGCAGTACTTC.

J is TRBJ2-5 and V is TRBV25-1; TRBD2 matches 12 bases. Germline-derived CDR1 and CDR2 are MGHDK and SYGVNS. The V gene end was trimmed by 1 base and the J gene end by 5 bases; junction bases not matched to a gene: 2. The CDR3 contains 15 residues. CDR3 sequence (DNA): TGTGCCAGCAGTGAATCTAGCGGGAGGGTGGAGACCCAGTACTTC. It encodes CASSESSGRVETQYF.

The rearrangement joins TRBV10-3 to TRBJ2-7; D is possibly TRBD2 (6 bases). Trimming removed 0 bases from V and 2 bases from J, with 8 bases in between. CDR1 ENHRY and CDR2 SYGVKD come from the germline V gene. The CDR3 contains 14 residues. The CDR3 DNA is TGTGCCATCAGTGAGTCGACGGGAGCCTACGAGCAGTACTTC. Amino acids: CAISESTGAYEQYF.

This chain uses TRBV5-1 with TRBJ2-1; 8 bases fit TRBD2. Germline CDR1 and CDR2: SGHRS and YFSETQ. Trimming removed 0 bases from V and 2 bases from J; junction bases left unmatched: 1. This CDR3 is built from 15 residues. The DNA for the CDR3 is TGCGCCAGCAGCTTGGGGCGGGAGGCCTACAATGAGCAGTTCTTC. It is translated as CASSLGREAYNEQFF. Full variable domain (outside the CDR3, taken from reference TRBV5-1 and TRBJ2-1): KAGVTQTPRYLIKTRGQQVTLSCSPISGHRSVSWYQQTPGQGLQFLFEYFSETQRNKGNFPGRFSGRQFSNSRSEMNVSTLELGDSALYLCASSLGREAYNEQFFGPGTRLTVL.

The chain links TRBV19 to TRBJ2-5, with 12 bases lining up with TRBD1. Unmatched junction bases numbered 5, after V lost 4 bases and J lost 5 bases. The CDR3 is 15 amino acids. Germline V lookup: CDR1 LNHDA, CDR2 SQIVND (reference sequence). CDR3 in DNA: TGTGCCAGTAGTACAGGGGACAGGGGGCTGGAGACCCAGTACTTC. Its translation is CASSTGDRGLETQYF.

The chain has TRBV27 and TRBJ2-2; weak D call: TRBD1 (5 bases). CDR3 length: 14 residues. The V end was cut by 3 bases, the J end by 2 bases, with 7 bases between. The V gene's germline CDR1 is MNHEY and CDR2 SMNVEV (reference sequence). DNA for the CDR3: TGTGCCAGCAGTTTCAGGGAAAACACCGGGGAGCTGTTTTTT. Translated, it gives CASSFRENTGELFF.

The CDR3 DNA reads as TGTGCCAGTAATTCAGGGCTCGGCAATCAGCCCCAGCATTTT. Protein product: CASNSGLGNQPQHF. The V call is TRBV6-5, the J call TRBJ1-5, with D perhaps TRBD1 (5 bases). CDR1 is MNHEY, CDR2 SVGAGI, per germline. Trimming took off 9 bases at V and 2 bases at J, with 14 bases between the two ends. The CDR3 consists of 14 residues.

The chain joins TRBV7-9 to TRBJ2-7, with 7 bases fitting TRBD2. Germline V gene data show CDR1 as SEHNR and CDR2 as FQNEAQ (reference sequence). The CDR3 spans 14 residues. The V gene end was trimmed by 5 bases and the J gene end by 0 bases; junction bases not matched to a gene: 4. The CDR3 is CASSRDYSSYEQYF. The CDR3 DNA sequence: TGTGCCAGCAGCCGGGACTATAGCTCCTACGAGCAGTACTTC.

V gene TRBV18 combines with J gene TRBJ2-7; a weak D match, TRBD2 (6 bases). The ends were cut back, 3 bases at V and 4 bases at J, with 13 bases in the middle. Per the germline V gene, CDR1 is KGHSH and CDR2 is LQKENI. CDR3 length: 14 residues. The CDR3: CASSPTGRGYEQYF. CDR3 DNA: TGTGCCAGCTCACCTACCGGGAGAGGGTACGAGCAGTACTTC.

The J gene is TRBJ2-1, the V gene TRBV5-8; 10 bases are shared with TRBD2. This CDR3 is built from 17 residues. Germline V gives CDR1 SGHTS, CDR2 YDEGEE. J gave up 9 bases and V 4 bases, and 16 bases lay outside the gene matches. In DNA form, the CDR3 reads TGTGCCAGCAGCAAATTGACTAGCGGGTTTATCGGTGGTGAGCAGTTCTTC. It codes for CASSKLTSGFIGGEQFF.

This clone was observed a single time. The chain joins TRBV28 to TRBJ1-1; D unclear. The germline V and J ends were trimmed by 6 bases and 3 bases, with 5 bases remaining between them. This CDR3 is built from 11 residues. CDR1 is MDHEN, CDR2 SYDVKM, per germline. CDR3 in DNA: TGTGCCAGCAGCGGTCACACTGAAGCTTTCTTT. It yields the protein CASSGHTEAFF.

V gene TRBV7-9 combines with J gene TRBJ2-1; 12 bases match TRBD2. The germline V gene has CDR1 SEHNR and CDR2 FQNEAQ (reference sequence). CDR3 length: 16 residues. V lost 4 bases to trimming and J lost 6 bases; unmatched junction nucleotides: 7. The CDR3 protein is CASSSRTSGIPNEQFF. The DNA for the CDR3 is TGTGCCAGCAGCTCTAGGACTAGCGGGATACCCAATGAGCAGTTCTTC. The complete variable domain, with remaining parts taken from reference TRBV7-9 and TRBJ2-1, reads DTGVSQNPRHKITKRGQNVTFRCDPISEHNRLYWYRQTLGQGPEFLTYFQNEAQLEKSRLLSDRFSAERPKGSFSTLEIQRTEQGDSAMYLCASSSRTSGIPNEQFFGPGTRLTVL.

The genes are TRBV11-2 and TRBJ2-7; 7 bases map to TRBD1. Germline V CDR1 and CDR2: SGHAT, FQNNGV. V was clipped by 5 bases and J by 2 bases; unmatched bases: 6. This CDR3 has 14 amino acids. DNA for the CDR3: TGTGCCAGCAGCACCTCTACAGGGGCCTACGAGCAGTACTTC. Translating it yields CASSTSTGAYEQYF.

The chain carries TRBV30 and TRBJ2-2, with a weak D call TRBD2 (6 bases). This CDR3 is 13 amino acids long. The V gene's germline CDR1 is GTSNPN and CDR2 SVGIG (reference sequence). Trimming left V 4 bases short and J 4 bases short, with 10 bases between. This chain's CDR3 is CAWNAGRTGELFF. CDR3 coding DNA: TGTGCCTGGAATGCGGGACGCACCGGGGAGCTGTTTTTT.

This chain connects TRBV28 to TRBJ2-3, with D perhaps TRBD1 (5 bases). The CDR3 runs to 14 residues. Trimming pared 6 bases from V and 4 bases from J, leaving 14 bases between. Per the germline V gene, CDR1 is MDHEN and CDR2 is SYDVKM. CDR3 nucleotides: TGTGCCAGCAGAACCAGGACATCAGCAGATACGCAGTATTTT. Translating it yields CASRTRTSADTQYF.

As DNA, the CDR3 is TGTGCCAGCAGACTAGCGGCAACTTACAATGAGCAGTTCTTC. Protein: CASRLAATYNEQFF. This sequence joins TRBV6-5 and TRBJ2-1; 8 bases are shared with TRBD2. The J segment lost 4 bases and the V segment lost 6 bases, leaving 5 bases of the junction unmatched. The CDR3 has 14 amino acids. Germline values: CDR1 MNHEY, CDR2 SVGAGI.

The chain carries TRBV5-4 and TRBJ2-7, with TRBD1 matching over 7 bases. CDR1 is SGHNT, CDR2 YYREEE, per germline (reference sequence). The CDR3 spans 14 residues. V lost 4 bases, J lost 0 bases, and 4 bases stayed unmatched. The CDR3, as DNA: TGTGCCAGCAGCCGTAGGGACAGCTCCTACGAGCAGTACTTC. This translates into CASSRRDSSYEQYF.

CDR3 bases: TGTGCCAGCAGCCTCCAGGGGATAGTATACAATGAGCAGTTCTTC. This encodes CASSLQGIVYNEQFF. The V call is TRBV9, the J call TRBJ2-1; a weak D match, TRBD1 (6 bases). The CDR3 is 15 amino acids. The V end lost 4 bases, the J end lost 4 bases, and 15 bases lay between the germline ends. CDR1 and CDR2 from the germline V gene are SGDLS and YYNGEE.

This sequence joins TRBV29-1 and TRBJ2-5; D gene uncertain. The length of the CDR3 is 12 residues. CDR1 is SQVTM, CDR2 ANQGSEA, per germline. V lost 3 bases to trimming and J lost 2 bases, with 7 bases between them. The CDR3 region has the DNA TGCAGCGTTGAGTCTCAGCAAGAGACCCAGTACTTC. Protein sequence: CSVESQQETQYF.

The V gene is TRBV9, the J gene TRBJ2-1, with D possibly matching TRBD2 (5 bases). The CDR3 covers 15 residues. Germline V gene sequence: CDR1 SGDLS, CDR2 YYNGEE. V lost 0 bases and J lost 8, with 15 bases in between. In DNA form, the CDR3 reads TGTGCCAGCAGCGTAGCAAGCGGTCCAGAGGATGAGCAGTTCTTC. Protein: CASSVASGPEDEQFF.

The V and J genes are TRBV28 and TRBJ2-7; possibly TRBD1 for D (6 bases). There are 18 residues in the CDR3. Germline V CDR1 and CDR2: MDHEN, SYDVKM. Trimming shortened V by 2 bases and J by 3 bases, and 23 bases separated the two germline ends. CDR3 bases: TGTGCCAGCAGTTTACCTCCCCTGGACAGACCGTTTTACTACGAGCAGTACTTC. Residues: CASSLPPLDRPFYYEQYF.

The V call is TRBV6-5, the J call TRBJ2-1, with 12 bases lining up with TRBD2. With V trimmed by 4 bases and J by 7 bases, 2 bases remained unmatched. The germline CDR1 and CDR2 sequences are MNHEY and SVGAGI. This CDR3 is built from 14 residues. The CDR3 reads CASSSGLAGNEQFF. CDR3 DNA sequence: TGTGCCAGCAGTTCCGGACTAGCGGGAAATGAGCAGTTCTTC.